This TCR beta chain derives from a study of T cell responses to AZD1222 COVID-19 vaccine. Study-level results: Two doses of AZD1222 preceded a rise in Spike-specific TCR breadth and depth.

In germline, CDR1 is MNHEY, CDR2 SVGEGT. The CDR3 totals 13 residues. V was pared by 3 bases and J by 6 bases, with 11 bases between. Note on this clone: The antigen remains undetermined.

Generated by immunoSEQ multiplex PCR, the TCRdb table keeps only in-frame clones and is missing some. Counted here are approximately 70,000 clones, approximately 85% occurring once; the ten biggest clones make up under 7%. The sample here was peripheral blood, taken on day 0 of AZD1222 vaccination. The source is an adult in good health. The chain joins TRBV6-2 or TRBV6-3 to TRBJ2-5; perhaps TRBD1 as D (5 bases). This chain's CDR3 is CASSYNAGQTQYF. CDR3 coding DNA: TGTGCCAGCAGTTATAATGCAGGGCAGACCCAGTACTTC.